The sequence of this T cell receptor (beta chain) was determined in a study of vaccination effects on CD4 cells after COVID-19. Across the whole study: Cultivation was performed at 1.5 million to 2.5 million PBMC per well with roughly 9.1 IU/ml IL-2 and 9.5 to 10 ug/ml peptides added.

As regards this clone: The target antigen is unknown.

Once cultured for under 11 days, the cells underwent separation to obtain CD4+ T cells. As their vaccination, participants received two doses of either BNT162b2 or mRNA-1273. Sequenced by immunoSEQ multiplex PCR; TCRdb stores in-frame clones only, minus some. The data contain tens of thousands of clones, roughly 73% of them singletons. The CDR3 length is 15 residues. CDR1 is SEHNR and CDR2 is FQNEAQ in the germline V gene (reference sequence). The ends were cut back, 5 bases at V and 9 bases at J, with 17 bases in the middle. This specimen consisted of CD4+ T cells from PBMCs cultured without peptide, obtained after COVID-19 vaccination. The receptor's source is a human donor who received a COVID-19 vaccine. J is TRBJ1-6 and V is TRBV7-9, with D possibly TRBD1 on 5 matching bases. DNA for the CDR3: TGTGCCAGCAGCCGGCTCGGCAGGGCAGGTTCACCCCTCCACTTT. This translates into CASSRLGRAGSPLHF.